The 8 T cell receptor beta chains presented below share a single source sample, sequenced in a study of blood T cell repertoires in COVID-19. Measured with immunoSEQ multiplex PCR; TCRdb has only the in-frame clones, and not every one. This sample has more than 35,000 clones; 80% occur once, and the top ten carry about 15%. The source material was peripheral blood. Source of these receptors: a woman in her 70s with acute or convalescent COVID-19.

This clone was detected a few times. The chain joins TRBV5-4 to TRBJ2-3; 7 bases fit TRBD1. Germline CDR1 reads SGHNT; CDR2 reads YYREEE (reference sequence). The CDR3 contains 15 residues. J lost 1 base, V lost 5 bases, and 7 bases had no gene match. The CDR3 loop reads CASRGGQVRTDTQYF. CDR3 coding DNA: TGTGCCAGCAGGGGCGGACAGGTGCGCACAGATACGCAGTATTTT.

The chain combines TRBV27 with TRBJ2-7; 7 bases are shared with TRBD1. The CDR3 contains 16 residues. Losses at the gene ends were 5 bases for V and 0 bases for J; bases not matched to a gene: 10. Germline V gene lookup returns CDR1 MNHEY and CDR2 SMNVEV (reference sequence). The DNA for the CDR3 is TGTGCCAGCAGTCTTTCGGGGACAGTTCCCTCCTACGAGCAGTACTTC. Its protein product is CASSLSGTVPSYEQYF.

The CDR3 coding sequence is TGCGCCAGCACGCGAGCGGGAGGAGAGACCCAGTACTTC. Residues: CASTRAGGETQYF. V and J are TRBV5-1 and TRBJ2-5, with TRBD2 identical over 9 bases. CDR1 is SGHRS and CDR2 is YFSETQ in the germline V gene. With 6 bases clipped from V and 4 bases from J, the junction kept 4 bases outside the gene matches. CDR3 length equals 13 residues.

The gene calls are TRBV11-3 and TRBJ2-3, with 10 bases aligning to TRBD2. Germline lookup yields CDR1 SGHNT and CDR2 YENEEA. The CDR3 runs to 15 residues. The junction had 4 bases not matched to a gene; V was cut back by 2 bases and J by 5 bases. CDR3: CASSLLAGARDTQYF. In nucleotides, the CDR3 is TGTGCCAGCAGCTTACTAGCGGGAGCCCGAGATACGCAGTATTTT.

This rearrangement joins TRBV27 to TRBJ2-1, with 16 bases aligning to TRBD2. V shed 5 bases and J 9 bases; nucleotides not matched to a gene: 7. The CDR3 loop spans 16 amino acids. Germline loops: CDR1 MNHEY, CDR2 SMNVEV (reference sequence). The CDR3 loop reads CASSPGLAGGAAEQFF. DNA for the CDR3: TGTGCCAGCAGTCCGGGACTAGCGGGGGGGGCAGCTGAGCAGTTCTTC.

The genes are TRBV5-1 and TRBJ2-3; TRBD2 matches at 8 bases. The length of the CDR3 is 14 residues. Germline V gene sequence: CDR1 SGHRS, CDR2 YFSETQ. The trim removed 4 bases at V and 5 bases at J, leaving 6 bases unmatched. CDR3 amino acids: CASSPMTSEDTQYF. In nucleotides, the CDR3 is TGCGCCAGCAGCCCTATGACTAGCGAAGATACGCAGTATTTT. Filled out from reference TRBV5-1 and TRBJ2-3, the complete variable domain reads KAGVTQTPRYLIKTRGQQVTLSCSPISGHRSVSWYQQTPGQGLQFLFEYFSETQRNKGNFPGRFSGRQFSNSRSEMNVSTLELGDSALYLCASSPMTSEDTQYFGPGTRLTVL.

On this clone: Compared with germline, one end of the junction differs, possibly owing to a read error. The chain recombines TRBV11-2 with TRBJ2-5; D unresolved. CDR1 is SGHAT, CDR2 FQNNGV, per germline. This CDR3 has 14 amino acids. DNA of the CDR3: TGTGTCAGCAGCTTATCCCGTCCGAGGGAGACCCAGTACTTC. Translating gives CVSSLSRPRETQYF. The entire variable domain, with the rest obtained from reference TRBV11-2 and TRBJ2-5, is as follows: EAGVAQSPRYKIIEKRQSVAFWCNPISGHATLYWYQQILGQGPKLLIQFQNNGVVDDSQLPKDRFSAERLKGVDSTLKIQPAKLEDSAVYLCVSSLSRPRETQYFGPGTRLLVL.

The chain couples TRBV6-1 to TRBJ2-7; weak D call: TRBD2 (6 bases). Between the trimmed V and J ends, which lost 1 base and 1 base, there was a span of 17 bases. The CDR3 runs 17 residues. CDR1 and CDR2 (germline): MNHNS, SASEGT. Here the CDR3 DNA reads TGTGCCAGCAGTGAAGTGTGGGGCGGAGGGGCTTCCTACGAGCAGTACTTC. It encodes CASSEVWGGGASYEQYF.